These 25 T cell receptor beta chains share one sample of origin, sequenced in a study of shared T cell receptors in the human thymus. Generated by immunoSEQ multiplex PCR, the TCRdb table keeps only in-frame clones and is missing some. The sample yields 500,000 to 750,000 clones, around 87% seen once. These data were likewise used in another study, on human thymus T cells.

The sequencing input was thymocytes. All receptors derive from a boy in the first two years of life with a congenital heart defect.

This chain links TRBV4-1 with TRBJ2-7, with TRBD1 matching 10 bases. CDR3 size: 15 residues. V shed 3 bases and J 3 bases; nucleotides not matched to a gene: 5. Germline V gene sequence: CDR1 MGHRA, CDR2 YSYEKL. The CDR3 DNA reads TGCGCCAGCAGCCAGACCGGGACAGGGGACTACGAGCAGTACTTC. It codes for CASSQTGTGDYEQYF.

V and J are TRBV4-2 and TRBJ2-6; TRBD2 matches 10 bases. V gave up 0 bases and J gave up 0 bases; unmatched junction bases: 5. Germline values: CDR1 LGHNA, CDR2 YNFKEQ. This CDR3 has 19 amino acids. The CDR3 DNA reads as TGTGCCAGCAGCCAAGATAAGGGACTAGCGACCTCTGGGGCCAACGTCCTGACTTTC. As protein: CASSQDKGLATSGANVLTF.

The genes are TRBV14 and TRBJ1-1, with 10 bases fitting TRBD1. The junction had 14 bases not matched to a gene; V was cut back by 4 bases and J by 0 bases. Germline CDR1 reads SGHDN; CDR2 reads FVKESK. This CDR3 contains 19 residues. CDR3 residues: CASSLTPGQGGMLNTEAFF. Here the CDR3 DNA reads TGTGCCAGCAGCCTGACACCCGGACAGGGGGGGATGTTGAACACTGAAGCTTTCTTT.

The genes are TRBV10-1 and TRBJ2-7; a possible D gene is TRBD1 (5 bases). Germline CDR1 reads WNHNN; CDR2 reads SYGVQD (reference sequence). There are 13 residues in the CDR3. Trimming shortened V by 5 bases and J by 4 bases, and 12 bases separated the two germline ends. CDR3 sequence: CASSSRGTYEQYF. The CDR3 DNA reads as TGCGCCAGCAGTTCTAGGGGTACTTACGAGCAGTACTTC.

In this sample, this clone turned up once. CDR3 protein: CASSPHVDNSEQYF. CDR3 DNA: TGCGCCAGCAGTCCCCACGTTGACAATTCTGAGCAGTACTTC. The V and J genes are TRBV5-1 and TRBJ2-7, with D uncertain. The V end was cut by 5 bases, the J end by 7 bases, with 19 bases between. Germline V gene data show CDR1 as SGHRS and CDR2 as YFSETQ. This CDR3 region has 14 residues.

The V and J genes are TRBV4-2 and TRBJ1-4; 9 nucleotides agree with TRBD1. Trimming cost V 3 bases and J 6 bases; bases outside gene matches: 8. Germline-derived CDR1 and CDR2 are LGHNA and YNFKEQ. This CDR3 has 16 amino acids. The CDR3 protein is CASSQDRGSGDEKLFF. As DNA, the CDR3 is TGTGCCAGCAGCCAGGACAGGGGATCAGGGGATGAAAAACTGTTTTTT.

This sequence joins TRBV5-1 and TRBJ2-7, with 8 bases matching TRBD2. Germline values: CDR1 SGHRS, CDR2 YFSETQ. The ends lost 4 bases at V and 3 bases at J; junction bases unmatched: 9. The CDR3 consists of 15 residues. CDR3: CASSLWASGLYEQYF. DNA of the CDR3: TGCGCCAGCAGCCTGTGGGCTAGCGGGCTCTACGAGCAGTACTTC.

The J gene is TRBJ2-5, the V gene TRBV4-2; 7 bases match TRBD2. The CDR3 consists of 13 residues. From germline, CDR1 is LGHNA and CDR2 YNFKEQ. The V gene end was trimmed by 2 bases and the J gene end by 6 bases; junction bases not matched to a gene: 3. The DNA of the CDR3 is TGTGCCAGCAGCCAAACTAGCGACAAGACCCAGTACTTC. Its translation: CASSQTSDKTQYF.

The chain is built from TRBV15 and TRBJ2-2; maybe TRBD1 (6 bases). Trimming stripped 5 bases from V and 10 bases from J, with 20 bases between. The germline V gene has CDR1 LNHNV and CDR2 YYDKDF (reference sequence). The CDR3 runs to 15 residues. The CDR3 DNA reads TGTGCCACCAGCCCTCAGGCCCTACAGGGAGAGGAGCTGTTTTTT. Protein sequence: CATSPQALQGEELFF.

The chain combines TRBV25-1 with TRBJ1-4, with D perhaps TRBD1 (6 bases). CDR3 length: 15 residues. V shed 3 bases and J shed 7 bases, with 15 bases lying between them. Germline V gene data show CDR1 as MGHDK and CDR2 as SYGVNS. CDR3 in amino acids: CASSDPYREGEKLFF. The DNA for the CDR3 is TGTGCCAGCAGTGACCCATACAGGGAAGGTGAAAAACTGTTTTTT. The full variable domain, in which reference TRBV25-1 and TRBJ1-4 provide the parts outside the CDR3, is EADIYQTPRYLVIGTGKKITLECSQTMGHDKMYWYQQDPGMELHLIHYSYGVNSTEKGDLSSESTVSRIRTEHFPLTLESARPSHTSQYLCASSDPYREGEKLFFGSGTQLSVL.

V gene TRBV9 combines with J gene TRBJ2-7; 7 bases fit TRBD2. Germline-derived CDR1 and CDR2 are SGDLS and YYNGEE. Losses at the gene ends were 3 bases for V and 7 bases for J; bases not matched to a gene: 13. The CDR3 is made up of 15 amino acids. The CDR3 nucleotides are TGTGCCAGCAGCGCCCCTTCGGGAGGATGGTGGGAGCAGTACTTC. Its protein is CASSAPSGGWWEQYF.

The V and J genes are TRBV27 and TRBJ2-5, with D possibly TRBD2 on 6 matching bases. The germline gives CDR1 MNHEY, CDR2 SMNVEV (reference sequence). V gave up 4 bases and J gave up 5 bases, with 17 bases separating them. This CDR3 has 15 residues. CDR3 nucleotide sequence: TGTGCCAGCAGTTCCCGCGGGACTGTTCAGGAGACCCAGTACTTC. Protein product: CASSSRGTVQETQYF.

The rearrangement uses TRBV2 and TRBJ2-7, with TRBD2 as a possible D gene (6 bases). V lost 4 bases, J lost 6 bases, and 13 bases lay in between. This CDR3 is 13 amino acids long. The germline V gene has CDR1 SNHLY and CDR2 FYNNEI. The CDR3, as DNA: TGTGCCAGCAGTGTCGGAGGGTTGGGCGAGCAGTACTTC. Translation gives CASSVGGLGEQYF.

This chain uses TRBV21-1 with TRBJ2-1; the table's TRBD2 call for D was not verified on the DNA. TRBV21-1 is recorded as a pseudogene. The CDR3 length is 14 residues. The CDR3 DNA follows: TGTGCCAGCAGCAAAGTAGGCGGGGCGGCCTGGCAGTTCTTC. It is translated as CASSKVGGAAWQFF.

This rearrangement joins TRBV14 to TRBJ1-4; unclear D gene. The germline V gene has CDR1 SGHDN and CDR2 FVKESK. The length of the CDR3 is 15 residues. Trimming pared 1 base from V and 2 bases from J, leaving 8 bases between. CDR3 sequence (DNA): TGTGCCAGCAGCCAAGGACACTCCACTAATGAAAAACTGTTTTTT. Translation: CASSQGHSTNEKLFF.

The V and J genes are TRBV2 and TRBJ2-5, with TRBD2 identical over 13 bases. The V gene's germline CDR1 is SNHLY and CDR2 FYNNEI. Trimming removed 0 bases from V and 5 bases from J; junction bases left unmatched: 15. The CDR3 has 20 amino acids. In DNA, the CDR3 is TGTGCCAGCAGTGAAGCACACGGTAGGGGACTAGCGGGACCGGAGGAGACCCAGTACTTC. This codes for CASSEAHGRGLAGPEETQYF.

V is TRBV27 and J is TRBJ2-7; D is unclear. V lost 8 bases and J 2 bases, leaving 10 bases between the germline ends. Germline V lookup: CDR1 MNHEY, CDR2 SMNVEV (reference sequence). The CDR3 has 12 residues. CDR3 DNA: TGTGCCAGCCCCGACACGACCTACGAGCAGTACTTC. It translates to CASPDTTYEQYF.

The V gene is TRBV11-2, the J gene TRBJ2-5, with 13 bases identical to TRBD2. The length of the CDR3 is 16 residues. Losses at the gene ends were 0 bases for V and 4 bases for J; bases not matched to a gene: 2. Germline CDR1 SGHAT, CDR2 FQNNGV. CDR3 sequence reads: CASSLEGLAGRETQYF. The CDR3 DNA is TGTGCCAGCAGCTTAGAGGGACTAGCGGGACGAGAGACCCAGTACTTC.

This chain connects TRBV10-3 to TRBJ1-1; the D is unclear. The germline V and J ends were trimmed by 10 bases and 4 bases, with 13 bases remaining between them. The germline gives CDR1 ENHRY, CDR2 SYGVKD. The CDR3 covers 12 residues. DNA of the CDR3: TGTGCCAGCTCCCGGGAGGGCACTGAAGCTTTCTTT. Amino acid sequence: CASSREGTEAFF.

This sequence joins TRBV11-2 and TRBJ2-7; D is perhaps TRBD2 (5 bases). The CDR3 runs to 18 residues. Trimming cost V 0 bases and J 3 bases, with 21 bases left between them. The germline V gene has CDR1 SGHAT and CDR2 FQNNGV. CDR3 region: CASSLDRDVRGFSYEQYF. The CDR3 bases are TGTGCCAGCAGCTTAGATCGGGATGTTCGGGGTTTCAGCTACGAGCAGTACTTC. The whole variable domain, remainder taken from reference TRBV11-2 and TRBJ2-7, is EAGVAQSPRYKIIEKRQSVAFWCNPISGHATLYWYQQILGQGPKLLIQFQNNGVVDDSQLPKDRFSAERLKGVDSTLKIQPAKLEDSAVYLCASSLDRDVRGFSYEQYFGPGTRLTVT.

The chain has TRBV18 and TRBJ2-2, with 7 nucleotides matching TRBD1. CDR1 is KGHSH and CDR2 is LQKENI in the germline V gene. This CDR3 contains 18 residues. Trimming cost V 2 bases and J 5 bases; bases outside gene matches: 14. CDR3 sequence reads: CASSPKPNRGVGTGELFF. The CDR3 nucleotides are TGTGCCAGCTCACCAAAGCCGAACAGGGGAGTAGGGACCGGGGAGCTGTTTTTT.

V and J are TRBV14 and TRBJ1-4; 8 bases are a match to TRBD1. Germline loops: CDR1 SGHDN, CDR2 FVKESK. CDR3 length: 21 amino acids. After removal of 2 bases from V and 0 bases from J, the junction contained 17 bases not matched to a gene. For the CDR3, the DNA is TGTGCCAGCAGCCAACCACGGACAGGGCGTAAGGGTGGAGCAACTAATGAAAAACTGTTTTTT. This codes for CASSQPRTGRKGGATNEKLFF.

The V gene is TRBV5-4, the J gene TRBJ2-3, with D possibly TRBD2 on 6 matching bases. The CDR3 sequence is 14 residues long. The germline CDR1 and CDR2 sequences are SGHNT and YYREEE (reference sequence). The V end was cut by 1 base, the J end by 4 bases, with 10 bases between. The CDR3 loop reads CASSLRGGADTQYF. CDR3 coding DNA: TGTGCCAGCAGCTTGCGCGGCGGGGCAGATACGCAGTATTTT. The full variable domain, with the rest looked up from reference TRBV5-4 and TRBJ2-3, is ETGVTQSPTHLIKTRGQQVTLRCSSQSGHNTVSWYQQALGQGPQFIFQYYREEENGRGNFPPRFSGLQFPNYSSELNVNALELDDSALYLCASSLRGGADTQYFGPGTRLTVL.

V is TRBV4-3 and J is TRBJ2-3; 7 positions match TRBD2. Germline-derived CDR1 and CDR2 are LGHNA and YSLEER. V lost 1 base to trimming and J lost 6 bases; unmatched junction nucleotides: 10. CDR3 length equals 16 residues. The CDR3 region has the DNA TGCGCCAGCAGCCAAGGGGCTAGCGGTAGTCGGGATACGCAGTATTTT. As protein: CASSQGASGSRDTQYF.

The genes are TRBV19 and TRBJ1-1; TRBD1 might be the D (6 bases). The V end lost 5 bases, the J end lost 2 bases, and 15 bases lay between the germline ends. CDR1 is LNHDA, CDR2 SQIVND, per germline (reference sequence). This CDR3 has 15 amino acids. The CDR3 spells CASSPRTELNTEAFF. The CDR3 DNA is TGTGCCAGTAGTCCTCGGACAGAACTTAACACTGAAGCTTTCTTT. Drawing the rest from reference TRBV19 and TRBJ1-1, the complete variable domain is DGGITQSPKYLFRKEGQNVTLSCEQNLNHDAMYWYRQDPGQGLRLIYYSQIVNDFQKGDIAEGYSVSREKKESFPLTVTSAQKNPTAFYLCASSPRTELNTEAFFGQGTRLTVV.